These 17 T cell receptor beta chains were all obtained from the same sample, sequenced in a study of T cell responses to AZD1222 COVID-19 vaccine. Profiling relied on immunoSEQ multiplex PCR, and the TCRdb table lists in-frame clones only, not all of them. The sample has about 270,000 clones, approximately 94% seen once. The starting material was peripheral blood, obtained 28 days after the second AZD1222 dose. These receptors originate from an adult who received the AZD1222 COVID-19 vaccine.

V and J are TRBV28 and TRBJ1-5; no clear D gene. The germline V gene encodes CDR1 MDHEN and CDR2 SYDVKM. The CDR3 is 17 amino acids. Trimming took off 3 bases at V and 0 bases at J, with 15 bases between the two ends. The CDR3 sequence: CASSFPWIANSNQPQHF. In nucleotides, the CDR3 is TGTGCCAGCAGTTTCCCCTGGATAGCTAATAGCAATCAGCCCCAGCATTTT.

This chain joins TRBV4-3 and TRBJ2-7, with a weak D call TRBD2 (6 bases). The CDR3 has 14 residues. From germline, CDR1 is LGHNA and CDR2 YSLEER. Trimming stripped 4 bases from V and 6 bases from J, with 16 bases between. The CDR3 nucleotides are TGCGCCAGCAGCCTAACCCGAACGGGGGTCGAGCAGTACTTC. It is translated as CASSLTRTGVEQYF.

The chain has TRBV28 and TRBJ1-2; no clear D gene. Looked up from germline, CDR1 is MDHEN and CDR2 is SYDVKM. Trimming shortened V by 5 bases and J by 0 bases, and 7 bases separated the two germline ends. The CDR3 totals 13 residues. The CDR3 sequence: CASSPPPNYGYTF. CDR3 coding DNA: TGTGCCAGCAGTCCCCCCCCTAACTATGGCTACACCTTC.

This chain joins TRBV7-3 and TRBJ2-1, with 8 bases identical to TRBD2. CDR1 is SGHTA and CDR2 is FQGTGA in the germline V gene. The junction had 6 bases not matched to a gene; V was cut back by 1 base and J by 7 bases. The length of the CDR3 is 15 residues. Written as DNA, the CDR3 is TGTGCCAGCAGCTTAATTAGCGGGGTGGGGAATGAGCAGTTCTTC. Translating gives CASSLISGVGNEQFF.

The chain joins TRBV29-1 to TRBJ1-4; 8 nucleotides match TRBD1. The CDR3 is made up of 13 amino acids. Germline values: CDR1 SQVTM, CDR2 ANQGSEA. V shed 6 bases, J shed 7 bases, and the junction held 7 bases outside the gene matches. This CDR3 reads CSVGAGGPEKLFF. For the CDR3, the DNA is TGCAGCGTCGGGGCAGGGGGCCCTGAAAAACTGTTTTTT.

This CDR3 is CASSYSTGYQPQHF. The CDR3 DNA is TGTGCCAGCAGTTACTCTACAGGGTATCAGCCCCAGCATTTT. This chain joins TRBV6-5 and TRBJ1-5; weak D call: TRBD1 (6 bases). The CDR3 is made up of 14 amino acids. V was clipped by 0 bases and J by 5 bases, with 8 bases between them. Germline-derived CDR1 and CDR2 are MNHEY and SVGAGI.

The rearrangement joins TRBV5-4 to TRBJ1-6, with no clear D. In germline, CDR1 is SGHNT, CDR2 YYREEE (reference sequence). V was clipped by 4 bases and J by 0 bases, with 11 bases between them. This CDR3 has 16 amino acids. The CDR3 DNA is TGTGCCAGCAGCCACGCCTTAAGCTCCTATAATTCACCCCTCCACTTT. Protein product: CASSHALSSYNSPLHF. Drawing the rest from reference TRBV5-4 and TRBJ1-6, the complete variable domain is ETGVTQSPTHLIKTRGQQVTLRCSSQSGHNTVSWYQQALGQGPQFIFQYYREEENGRGNFPPRFSGLQFPNYSSELNVNALELDDSALYLCASSHALSSYNSPLHFGNGTRLTVT.

This chain uses TRBV19 with TRBJ1-3; D perhaps matches TRBD1 (5 bases). V was shortened by 4 bases and J by 0 bases, with 10 bases between the two germline ends. From germline, CDR1 is LNHDA and CDR2 SQIVND (reference sequence). The CDR3 is 15 residues long. This CDR3 reads CASSTAGFSGNTIYF. The CDR3 DNA reads TGTGCCAGTAGTACCGCAGGGTTCTCTGGAAACACCATATATTTT.

The genes are TRBV28 and TRBJ2-5; D is unclear. Germline values: CDR1 MDHEN, CDR2 SYDVKM. V was trimmed by 3 bases and J by 4 bases, leaving 9 bases between them. The CDR3 loop spans 13 amino acids. The CDR3 sequence is CASSLTVRETQYF. Here the CDR3 DNA reads TGTGCCAGCAGTTTGACGGTCCGAGAGACCCAGTACTTC.

In its sample, this clone was seen once. The DNA for the CDR3 is TGTGCCAGCAGCCCCGGGCCAGGTAGGGGGGCGAGGTACCAAGAGACCCAGTACTTC. Protein: CASSPGPGRGARYQETQYF. V and J are TRBV7-6 and TRBJ2-5, with D possibly being TRBD1 or TRBD2 (6 bases each). Germline V gives CDR1 SGHVS, CDR2 FNYEAQ. The CDR3 is made up of 19 amino acids. V lost 5 bases and J lost 0, with 25 bases in between. The variable domain in full, with the rest retrieved from reference TRBV7-6 and TRBJ2-5, is GAGVSQSPRYKVTKRGQDVALRCDPISGHVSLYWYRQALGQGPEFLTYFNYEAQQDKSGLPNDRFSAERPEGSISTLTIQRTEQRDSAMYRCASSPGPGRGARYQETQYFGPGTRLLVL.

V is TRBV12-3 or TRBV12-4 and J is TRBJ1-3; the D gene is possibly TRBD1 (5 bases). Trimming took 9 bases from V and 4 from J, leaving 7 bases between them. The CDR3 is 11 residues long. CDR3 sequence: CARGDGNTIYF. In DNA, the CDR3 is TGTGCCAGAGGGGACGGAAACACCATATATTTT.

The chain joins TRBV27 to TRBJ1-2; D not certain. CDR3 size: 13 residues. Per the germline V gene, CDR1 is MNHEY and CDR2 is SMNVEV (reference sequence). V gave up 8 bases and J gave up 5 bases, with 15 bases separating them. The CDR3 sequence: CASGRSSSYGYTF. DNA of the CDR3: TGTGCCAGCGGTCGGAGTTCCTCATATGGCTACACCTTC.

The CDR3 reads CAWSDTSREQYF. CDR3 sequence (DNA): TGTGCCTGGAGTGACACTAGTCGCGAGCAGTACTTC. The rearrangement links TRBV30 to TRBJ2-7, with D perhaps matching TRBD2 (5 bases). With 1 base removed from V and 6 bases from J, the gap between germline ends came to 10 bases. Germline-derived CDR1 and CDR2 are GTSNPN and SVGIG (reference sequence). There are 12 residues in the CDR3. The whole variable domain, remainder taken from reference TRBV30 and TRBJ2-7, is SQTIHQWPATLVQPVGSPLSLECTVEGTSNPNLYWYRQAAGRGLQLLFYSVGIGQISSEVPQNLSASRPQDRQFILSSKKLLLSDSGFYLCAWSDTSREQYFGPGTRLTVT.

This chain connects TRBV5-1 to TRBJ2-7; TRBD1 is a possible D gene (5 bases). CDR1 SGHRS and CDR2 YFSETQ come from the germline V gene. V was pared by 0 bases and J by 6 bases, with 19 bases between. CDR3 size: 16 residues. The CDR3 region has the DNA TGCGCCAGCAGCTTGGACTTCCGGCAGGCGGACATCGAGCAGTACTTC. Protein product: CASSLDFRQADIEQYF.

The V call is TRBV4-1, the J call TRBJ2-3, with 9 nucleotides matching TRBD2. The CDR3 consists of 17 residues. The V gene's germline CDR1 is MGHRA and CDR2 YSYEKL. V lost 1 base to trimming and J lost 2 bases; unmatched junction nucleotides: 7. The CDR3 DNA is TGCGCCAGCAGCCAAGTAGGTAGCGGGAGATACACAGATACGCAGTATTTT. Translating gives CASSQVGSGRYTDTQYF.

The J gene is TRBJ2-5, the V gene TRBV2; no reliable D call. The CDR3 has 12 amino acids. Germline-derived CDR1 and CDR2 are SNHLY and FYNNEI. Between the trimmed V and J ends, which lost 4 bases and 3 bases, there was a span of 6 bases. The CDR3 DNA sequence: TGTGCCAGCAGTGCCCAAAAAGAGACCCAGTACTTC. Its translation is CASSAQKETQYF. The whole variable domain, remainder taken from reference TRBV2 and TRBJ2-5, is EPEVTQTPSHQVTQMGQEVILRCVPISNHLYFYWYRQILGQKVEFLVSFYNNEISEKSEIFDDQFSVERPDGSNFTLKIRSTKLEDSAMYFCASSAQKETQYFGPGTRLLVL.

This clone was counted between two and nine times. This rearrangement joins TRBV5-1 to TRBJ1-2; D ambiguous. The length of the CDR3 is 13 residues. CDR1 is SGHRS, CDR2 YFSETQ, per germline. Trimming stripped 0 bases from V and 3 bases from J, with 6 bases between. DNA for the CDR3: TGCGCCAGCAGCTTGGCAGGTTACTATGGCTACACCTTC. Translated: CASSLAGYYGYTF.